The subject of this entry is one T cell receptor beta chain. This sample includes further DNA sequences coding for the same CDR3. V was cut by 2 bases and J by 7 bases, with 9 bases left in between. The germline CDR1 and CDR2 sequences are KGHSH and LQKENI. The CDR3 runs 13 residues. This entry is derived from a study of blood T cell repertoires in COVID-19. Authors' methods: The authors estimated nucleated cell counts from reference gene primer amplification. Repertoires were generated with immunoSEQ multiplex PCR, while TCRdb's copy carries only in-frame clones and drops some. The V and J calls and clone size come from that table; D and trimming were worked out from the DNA. The data show some 150,000 clones, 70% to 90% seen once.

J is TRBJ2-1 and V is TRBV18, with a tentative D call TRBD2 (5 bases). This sequence was found in a human donor with acute or convalescent COVID-19. The donor label of this sample is uncertain. The sequenced sample consisted of peripheral blood. The CDR3 spells CASSPGLENEQFF. The CDR3 region has the DNA TGTGCCAGCTCACCAGGACTGGAGAATGAGCAGTTCTTC.